This TCR beta chain was obtained from a study of blood T cell repertoires in COVID-19 (dated by TCRdb to 2019 to 2021). About the investigation overall: The collaborator samples originated in the United States, Italy and Spain and spanned the acute and convalescent phases of COVID-19. The material from the prospective study consisted of cDNA or gDNA derived from T cells, B-cell-depleted T cells, or PBMCs. Subjects who had been exposed to COVID-19, were actively infected with it, or had recovered from it provided the deeply sampled blood TCRbeta repertoires that made up the dataset. The repertoires were released in a freely available public database meant as a resource for research on the immune response to SARS-CoV-2. Samples were obtained from the ongoing ImmuneRACE study (first 160 participants) and from over 1,000 subjects provided by 6 global collaborators. A de-identified subject ID, COVID-19 status, age in years and sex were almost always included in the sample metadata. Where HLA class I and class II types were available, the types were taken from metadata supplied by the sample provider, not from assay-based typing.

TCRbeta CDR3 regions were amplified from genomic DNA using the immunoSEQ Assay, a bias-controlled multiplex PCR. In the authors' own workflow: The number of nucleated cells in each sample was estimated from the amplification of reference gene primers within the assay. To quantify the absolute abundance of each unique TCRbeta CDR3 rearrangement, sequence reads were collapsed and filtered. Productive Simpson clonality was computed per sample as the square root of Simpson's diversity index over productive rearrangements. TCRdb took over this immuneACCESS table, retaining in-frame rearrangements with V and J assigned. Such tables are incomplete; in checked studies, under half of the missing clones stem from an unresolved V gene, and the remainder is unexplained. D and trimming were read from the DNA, whereas the V and J calls and clone size are those reported in that table. This sample holds 150,000 or so clones; 65% to 85% were observed only once. The ten largest make up 2.9% of the sample.

This clone was detected only once. Its antigen is not yet known. No quality values exist for individual bases; no much larger clone is one base distant. Collaborating institutions collected whole blood in K2EDTA tubes following their own protocols. For TCRbeta analysis, collaborators shipped samples in one of three forms: frozen whole blood, isolated PBMCs, or DNA extracted from either of those sample types. Via the germline V gene, CDR1 is MNHEY and CDR2 SVGEGT. V is cut back by 0 bases and J by 3 bases, with 3 bases in the junction unmatched. Counted from cysteine to phenylalanine, this CDR3 has 15 amino acids. Only the CDR3 DNA stays, 45 bases, in frame from base 1. Overall study outcomes, separate from this receptor: Clinical and demographic metadata were provided uncurated, with the amount varying by source and participant.

Sequenced material: peripheral blood. The chain uses TRBV6-2 or TRBV6-3 and TRBJ2-7, and TRBD1 matches 9 of the central bases. This sequence originates from a woman in her fifties or sixties with acute or convalescent COVID-19. For the CDR3, the sequence is CASSYSDRGFYEQYF. The sequenced DNA is TGTGCCAGCAGTTACTCCGACAGGGGGTTCTACGAGCAGTACTTC.